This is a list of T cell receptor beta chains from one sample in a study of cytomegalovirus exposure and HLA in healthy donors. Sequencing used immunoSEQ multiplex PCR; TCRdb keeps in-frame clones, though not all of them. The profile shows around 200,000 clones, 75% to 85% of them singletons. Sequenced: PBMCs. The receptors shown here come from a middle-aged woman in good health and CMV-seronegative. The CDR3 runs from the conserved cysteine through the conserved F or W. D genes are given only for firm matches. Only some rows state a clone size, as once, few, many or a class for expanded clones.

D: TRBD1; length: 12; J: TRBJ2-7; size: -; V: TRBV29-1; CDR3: CSVGTGVDEQYF; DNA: TGCAGCGTTGGTACAGGGGTGGACGAGCAGTACTTC
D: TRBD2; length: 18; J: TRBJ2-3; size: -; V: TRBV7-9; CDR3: CASSLLIATSRSTDTQYF; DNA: TGTGCCAGCAGCTTGTTAATTGCGACTAGCCGGAGCACAGATACGCAGTATTTT
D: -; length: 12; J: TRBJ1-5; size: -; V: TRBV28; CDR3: CASRPGNQPQHF; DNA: TGTGCCAGCAGACCGGGGAATCAGCCCCAGCATTTT
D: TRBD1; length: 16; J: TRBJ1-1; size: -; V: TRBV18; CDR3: CASSPQFGTGGKRAFF; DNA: TGTGCCAGCTCACCACAATTCGGGACAGGGGGTAAGAGGGCTTTCTTT
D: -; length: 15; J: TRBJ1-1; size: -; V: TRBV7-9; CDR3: CASSLGIGEGTEAFF; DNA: TGTGCCAGCAGCTTAGGAATAGGGGAGGGCACTGAAGCTTTCTTT
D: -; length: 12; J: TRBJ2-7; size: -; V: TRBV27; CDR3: CASSPTGSEQYF; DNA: TGTGCCAGCAGTCCAACCGGTAGCGAGCAGTACTTC
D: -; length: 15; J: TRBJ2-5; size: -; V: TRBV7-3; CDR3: CASSWSGGTQETQYF; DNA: TGTGCCAGCAGCTGGTCAGGGGGGACCCAAGAGACCCAGTACTTC
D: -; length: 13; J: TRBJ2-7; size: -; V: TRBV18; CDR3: CASSHPDSFEQYF; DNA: TGTGCCAGCTCGCACCCCGACAGCTTCGAGCAGTACTTC
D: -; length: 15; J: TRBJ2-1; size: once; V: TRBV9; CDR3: CASSVGASAYNEQFF; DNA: TGTGCCAGCAGCGTAGGGGCTAGCGCGTACAATGAGCAGTTCTTC
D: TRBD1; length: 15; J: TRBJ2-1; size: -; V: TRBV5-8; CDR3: CASSSGRTGWSEQFF; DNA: TGTGCCAGCAGCAGCGGTCGGACAGGGTGGAGTGAGCAGTTCTTC
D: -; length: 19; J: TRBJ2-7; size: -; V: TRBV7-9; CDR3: CASSSRTGASGSFSYEQYF; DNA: TGTGCCAGCAGCTCCCGGACAGGGGCTAGCGGGAGCTTCTCCTACGAGCAGTACTTC
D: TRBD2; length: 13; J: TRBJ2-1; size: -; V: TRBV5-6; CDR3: CASSTSGSNEQFF; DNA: TGTGCCAGCAGCACCAGCGGGAGTAATGAGCAGTTCTTC
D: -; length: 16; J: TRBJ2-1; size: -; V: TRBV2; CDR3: CASTPIDYSSYNEQFF; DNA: TGTGCCAGCACCCCGATAGACTACTCCTCCTACAATGAGCAGTTCTTC
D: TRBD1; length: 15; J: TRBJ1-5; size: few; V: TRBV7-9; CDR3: CASSFAGTGYQPQHF; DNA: TGTGCCAGCAGCTTCGCGGGGACAGGGTATCAGCCCCAGCATTTT
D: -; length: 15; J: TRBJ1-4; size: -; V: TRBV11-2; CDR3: CASSLRQATNEKLFF; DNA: TGTGCCAGCAGCCTTAGACAGGCAACTAATGAAAAACTGTTTTTT
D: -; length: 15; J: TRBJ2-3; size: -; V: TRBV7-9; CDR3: CASRGGGSESDTQYF; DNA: TGTGCCAGCAGGGGGGGCGGGAGTGAGTCAGATACGCAGTATTTT
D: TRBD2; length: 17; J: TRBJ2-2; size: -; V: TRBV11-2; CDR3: CASSQGLAGGRTGELFF; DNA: TGTGCCAGCAGCCAAGGACTAGCGGGAGGTCGGACCGGGGAGCTGTTTTTT
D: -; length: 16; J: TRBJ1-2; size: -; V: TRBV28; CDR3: CASGTPSRLSNYGYTF; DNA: TGTGCCAGCGGAACCCCCTCCCGACTTTCGAACTATGGCTACACCTTC
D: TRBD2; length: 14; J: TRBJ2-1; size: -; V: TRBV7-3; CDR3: CASSLAGASNEQFF; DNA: TGTGCCAGCAGCCTAGCGGGAGCGAGCAATGAGCAGTTCTTC
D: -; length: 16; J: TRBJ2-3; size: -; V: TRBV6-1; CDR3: CASSEATPWASDTQYF; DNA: TGTGCCAGCAGTGAAGCGACACCCTGGGCTTCAGATACGCAGTATTTT
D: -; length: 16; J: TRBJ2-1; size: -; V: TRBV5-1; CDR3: CASSITTGRPYNEQFF; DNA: TGCGCCAGCAGCATAACTACAGGGAGACCTTACAATGAGCAGTTCTTC
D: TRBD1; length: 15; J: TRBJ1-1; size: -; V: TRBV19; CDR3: CASSLGQGADTEAFF; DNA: TGTGCCAGTAGCCTGGGACAGGGGGCTGACACTGAAGCTTTCTTT
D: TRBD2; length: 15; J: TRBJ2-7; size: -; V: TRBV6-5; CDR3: CASSAGGTSSYEQYF; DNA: TGTGCCAGCAGCGCGGGCGGGACTAGCTCCTACGAGCAGTACTTC
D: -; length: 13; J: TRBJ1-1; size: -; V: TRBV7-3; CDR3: CASSSQGGTEAFF; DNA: TGTGCCAGCAGCTCTCAGGGTGGAACTGAAGCTTTCTTT
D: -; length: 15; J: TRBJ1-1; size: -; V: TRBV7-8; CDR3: CASSLESRENTEAFF; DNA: TGTGCCAGCAGCCTGGAGAGCAGGGAGAACACTGAAGCTTTCTTT
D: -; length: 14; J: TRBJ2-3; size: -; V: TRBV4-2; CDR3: CASSHGLEADTQYF; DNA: TGTGCCAGCAGCCATGGTCTAGAGGCAGATACGCAGTATTTT
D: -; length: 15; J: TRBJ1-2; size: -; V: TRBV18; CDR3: CASSPRNSPVYGYTF; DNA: TGTGCCAGCTCACCACGTAACAGCCCCGTCTATGGCTACACCTTC
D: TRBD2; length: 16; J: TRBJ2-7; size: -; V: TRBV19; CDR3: CASSLSIAGGLREQYF; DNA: TGTGCCAGTAGTTTATCAATAGCGGGAGGGCTCCGCGAGCAGTACTTC
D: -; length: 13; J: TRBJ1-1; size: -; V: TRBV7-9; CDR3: CASVNQGYTEAFF; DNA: TGTGCCAGCGTTAATCAGGGCTACACTGAAGCTTTCTTT
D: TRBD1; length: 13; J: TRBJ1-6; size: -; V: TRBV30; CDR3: CAWTWDRDSPLHF; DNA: TGTGCCTGGACTTGGGACAGGGATTCACCCCTCCACTTT
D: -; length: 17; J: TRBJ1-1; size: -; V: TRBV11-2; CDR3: CASSLEGIRQANTEAFF; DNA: TGTGCCAGCAGCTTAGAAGGCATCCGGCAGGCGAACACTGAAGCTTTCTTT
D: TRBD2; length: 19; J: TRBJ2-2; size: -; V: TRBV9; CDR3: CASSAFPGLAEPNTGELFF; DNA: TGTGCCAGCAGCGCGTTTCCGGGACTAGCGGAGCCGAACACCGGGGAGCTGTTTTTT
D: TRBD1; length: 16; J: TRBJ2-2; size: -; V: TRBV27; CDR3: CASSFRQGVNTGELFF; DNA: TGTGCCAGCAGTTTTAGACAGGGGGTCAACACCGGGGAGCTGTTTTTT
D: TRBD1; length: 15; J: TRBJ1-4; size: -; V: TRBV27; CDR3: CASSPLDRLNEKLFF; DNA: TGTGCCAGCAGTCCTCTGGACAGGCTTAATGAAAAACTGTTTTTT
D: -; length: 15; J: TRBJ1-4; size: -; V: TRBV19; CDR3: CASRSRGRSNEKLFF; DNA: TGTGCCAGTAGAAGTCGGGGGAGGTCTAATGAAAAACTGTTTTTT
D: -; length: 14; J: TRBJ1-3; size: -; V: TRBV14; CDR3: CASAGDYSGNTIYF; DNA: TGTGCCAGCGCCGGGGATTACTCTGGAAACACCATATATTTT
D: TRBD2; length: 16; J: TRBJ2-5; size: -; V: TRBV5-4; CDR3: CASSLDLAGGKKTQYF; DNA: TGTGCCAGCAGCTTGGACCTAGCGGGAGGGAAGAAGACCCAGTACTTC
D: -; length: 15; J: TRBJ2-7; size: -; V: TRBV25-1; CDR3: CASSEASVGSYEQYF; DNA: TGTGCCAGCAGTGAGGCTAGCGTTGGGTCCTACGAGCAGTACTTC
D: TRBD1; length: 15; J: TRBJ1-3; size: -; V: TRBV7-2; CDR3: CASSQGAIPGNTIYF; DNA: TGTGCCAGCAGCCAGGGGGCCATCCCTGGAAACACCATATATTTT
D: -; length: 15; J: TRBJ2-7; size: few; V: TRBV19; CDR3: CASSIDISGSYEQYF; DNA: TGTGCCAGTAGTATAGATATTTCGGGGTCCTACGAGCAGTACTTC